This entry features one T cell receptor beta chain sequence. The data were obtained in a study of blood T cell repertoires in COVID-19. Study information: Samples of COVID-19 (acute and convalescent) were obtained from the United States, Italy and Spain. PBMCs, B-cell-depleted T cells, or T cells were the source of the cDNA or gDNA that made up the material.

Profiling relied on immunoSEQ multiplex PCR, and the TCRdb table lists in-frame clones only, not all of them. The sample has around 250,000 clones, 91% seen once. Sequences were obtained from PBMCs or T cells enriched from blood (not recorded which). This clonotype was sampled from a man aged 40-49 years who had been exposed to COVID-19.

The CDR3 coding sequence is TGCGCCAGCAGCTTGGTAGGAGCAACAAGTATTGAAGCTTTCTTT. This gives the protein CASSLVGATSIEAFF. The chain is built from TRBV5-1 and TRBJ1-1; D not certain. V lost 0 bases, J lost 7 bases, and 16 bases lay in between. The CDR3 totals 15 residues. Per the germline V gene, CDR1 is SGHRS and CDR2 is YFSETQ.